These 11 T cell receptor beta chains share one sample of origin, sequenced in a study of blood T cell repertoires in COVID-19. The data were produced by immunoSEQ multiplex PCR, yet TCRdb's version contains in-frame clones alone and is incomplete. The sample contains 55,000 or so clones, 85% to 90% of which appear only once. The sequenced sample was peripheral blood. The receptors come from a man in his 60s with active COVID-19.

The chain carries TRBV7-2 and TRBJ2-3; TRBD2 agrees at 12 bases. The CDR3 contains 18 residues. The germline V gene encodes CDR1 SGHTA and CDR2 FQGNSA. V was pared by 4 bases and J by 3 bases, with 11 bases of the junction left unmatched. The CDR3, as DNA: TGTGCCAGCAGCTCCCTTCATCGACTAGCGGGAGAGACAGATACGCAGTATTTT. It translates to CASSSLHRLAGETDTQYF.

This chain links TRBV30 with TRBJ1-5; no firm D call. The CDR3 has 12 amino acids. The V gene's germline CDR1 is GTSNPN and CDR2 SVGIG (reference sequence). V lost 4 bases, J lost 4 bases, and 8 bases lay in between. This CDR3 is CAWTQANQPQHF. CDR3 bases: TGTGCCTGGACTCAGGCGAATCAGCCCCAGCATTTT.

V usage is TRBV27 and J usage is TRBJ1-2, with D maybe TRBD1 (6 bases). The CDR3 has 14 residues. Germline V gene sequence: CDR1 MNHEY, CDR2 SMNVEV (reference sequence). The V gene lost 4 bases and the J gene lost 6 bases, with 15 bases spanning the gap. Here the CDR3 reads CASSSRGANNGYTF. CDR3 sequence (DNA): TGTGCCAGCAGTTCTCGGGGGGCGAATAATGGCTACACCTTC.

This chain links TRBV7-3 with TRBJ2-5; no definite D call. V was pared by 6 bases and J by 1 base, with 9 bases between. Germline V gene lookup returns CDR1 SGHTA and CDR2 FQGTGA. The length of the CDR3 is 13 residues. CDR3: CASSGQPQETQYF. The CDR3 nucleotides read TGTGCCAGCAGTGGCCAACCCCAAGAGACCCAGTACTTC.

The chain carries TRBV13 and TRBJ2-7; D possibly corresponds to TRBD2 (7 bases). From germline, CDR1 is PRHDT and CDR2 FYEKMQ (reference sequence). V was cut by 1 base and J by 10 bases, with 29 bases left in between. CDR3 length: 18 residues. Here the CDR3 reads CASSLATGAGAFLDTQYF. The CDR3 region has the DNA TGTGCCAGCAGCTTAGCGACGGGCGCGGGGGCCTTCCTCGACACTCAGTACTTC.

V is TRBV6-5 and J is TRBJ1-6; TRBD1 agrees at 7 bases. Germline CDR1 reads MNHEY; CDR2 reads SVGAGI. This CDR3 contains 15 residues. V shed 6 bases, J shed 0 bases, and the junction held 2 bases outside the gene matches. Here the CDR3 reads CASRGQSSYNSPLHF. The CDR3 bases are TGTGCCAGCAGGGGACAGTCCTCCTATAATTCACCCCTCCACTTT.

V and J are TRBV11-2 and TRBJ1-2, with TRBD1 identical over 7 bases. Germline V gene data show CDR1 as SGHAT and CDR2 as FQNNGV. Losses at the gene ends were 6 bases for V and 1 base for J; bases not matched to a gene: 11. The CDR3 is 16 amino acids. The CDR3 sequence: CASRLNSGTVNYGYTF. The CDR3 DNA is TGTGCCAGCAGACTCAACTCCGGGACAGTTAACTATGGCTACACCTTC.

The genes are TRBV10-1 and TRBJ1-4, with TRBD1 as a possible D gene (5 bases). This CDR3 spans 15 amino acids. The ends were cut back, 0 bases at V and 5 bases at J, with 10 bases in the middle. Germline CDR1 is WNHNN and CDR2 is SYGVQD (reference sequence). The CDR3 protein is CASSESTGGNEKLFF. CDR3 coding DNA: TGCGCCAGCAGTGAGTCAACGGGGGGAAATGAAAAACTGTTTTTT.

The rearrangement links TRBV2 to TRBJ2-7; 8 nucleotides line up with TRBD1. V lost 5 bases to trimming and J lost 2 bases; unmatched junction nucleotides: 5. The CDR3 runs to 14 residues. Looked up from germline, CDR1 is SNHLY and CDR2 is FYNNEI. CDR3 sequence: CASSQDRATYEQYF. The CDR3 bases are TGTGCCAGCAGTCAGGACAGGGCGACCTACGAGCAGTACTTC.

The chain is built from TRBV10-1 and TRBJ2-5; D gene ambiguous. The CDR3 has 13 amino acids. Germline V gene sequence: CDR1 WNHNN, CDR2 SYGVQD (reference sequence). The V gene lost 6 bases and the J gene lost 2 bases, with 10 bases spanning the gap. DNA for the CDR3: TGCGCCAGCAGCGGCGGAGATCAAGAGACCCAGTACTTC. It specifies CASSGGDQETQYF.

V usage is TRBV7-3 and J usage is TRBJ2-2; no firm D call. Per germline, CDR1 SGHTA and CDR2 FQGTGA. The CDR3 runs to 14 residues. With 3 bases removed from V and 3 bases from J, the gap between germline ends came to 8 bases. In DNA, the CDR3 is TGTGCCAGCAGCTTTTCCGTTGACACCGGGGAGCTGTTTTTT. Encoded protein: CASSFSVDTGELFF.